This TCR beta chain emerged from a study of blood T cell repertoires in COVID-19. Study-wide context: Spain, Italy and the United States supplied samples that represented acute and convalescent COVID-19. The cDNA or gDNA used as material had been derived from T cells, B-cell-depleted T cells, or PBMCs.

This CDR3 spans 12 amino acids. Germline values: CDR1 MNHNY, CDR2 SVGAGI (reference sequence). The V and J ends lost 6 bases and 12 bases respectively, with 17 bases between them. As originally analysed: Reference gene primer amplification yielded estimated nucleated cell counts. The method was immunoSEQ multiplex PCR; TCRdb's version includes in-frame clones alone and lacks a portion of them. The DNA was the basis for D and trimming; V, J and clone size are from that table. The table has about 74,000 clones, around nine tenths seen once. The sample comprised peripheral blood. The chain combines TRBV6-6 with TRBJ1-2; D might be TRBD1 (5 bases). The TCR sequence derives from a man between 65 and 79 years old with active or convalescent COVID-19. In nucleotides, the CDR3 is TGTGCCAGCAGGGACACGACAACAGGAGACACCTTC. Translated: CASRDTTTGDTF.